This is a list of T cell receptor beta chains from one sample in a study of PD-1 blockade in classical Hodgkin lymphoma. TCRdb keeps only in-frame clones here, not all; method: immunoSEQ multiplex PCR. The sample carries more than 85,000 clones, about nine tenths recorded once. The sequenced sample was peripheral blood mononuclear cells (PBMCs), obtained before the second cycle of nivolumab. The source is a human donor with classical Hodgkin lymphoma. CDR3s include the opening cysteine and the closing phenylalanine or tryptophan. A D gene is named only where the DNA matches it firmly. Size is stated for part of the rows, as once, few or many counts, or as a class when the clone is expanded.

v_call,clone_size,d_call,j_call,cdr3_aa,cdr3_nt
TRBV27,.,TRBD1,TRBJ1-2,CASRRLQGASYGYTF,TGTGCCAGCAGGAGACTACAGGGGGCTTCATATGGCTACACCTTC
TRBV7-2,.,.,TRBJ2-1,CASSRNSNEQFF,TGTGCCAGCAGCCGCAATTCTAATGAGCAGTTCTTC
TRBV18,.,.,TRBJ1-2,CASSPPKGGYGYTF,TGTGCCAGCTCACCACCGAAAGGGGGTTATGGCTACACCTTC
TRBV29-1,once,.,TRBJ2-3,CSVEVAESTDTQYF,TGCAGCGTTGAAGTAGCGGAGAGCACAGATACGCAGTATTTT
TRBV9,.,.,TRBJ2-3,CASSVVGRGNGPDTQYF,TGTGCCAGCAGCGTAGTTGGACGAGGGAACGGCCCAGATACGCAGTATTTT
TRBV10-1,.,.,TRBJ2-1,CASSEREGENEQFF,TGCGCCAGCAGTGAGAGGGAGGGGGAAAATGAGCAGTTCTTC
TRBV5-1,once,.,TRBJ2-7,CASSLGVSGSYEQYF,TGCGCCAGCAGCTTGGGTGTTAGCGGCTCCTACGAGCAGTACTTC
TRBV29-1,.,.,TRBJ1-2,CSVAEGTRGSGYTF,TGCAGCGTTGCCGAGGGAACTCGGGGCTCTGGCTACACCTTC
TRBV28,.,TRBD1,TRBJ2-2,CASREVQGAPGELFF,TGTGCCAGCAGGGAGGTCCAGGGGGCCCCCGGGGAGCTGTTTTTT
TRBV6-5,few,TRBD2,TRBJ2-1,CASTLAGAYNEQFF,TGTGCCAGCACCTTAGCGGGAGCCTACAATGAGCAGTTCTTC
TRBV5-4,.,TRBD1,TRBJ2-3,CASSSPLGGGTQYF,TGTGCCAGCAGCTCTCCCCTAGGGGGCGGGACGCAGTATTTT
TRBV27,.,.,TRBJ2-7,CASSSGRVGGTSYEQYF,TGTGCCAGCAGTTCTGGGCGGGTAGGCGGTACTTCATACGAGCAGTACTTC
TRBV4-1,.,.,TRBJ2-1,CASSREEMSRGPYNEQFF,TGCGCCAGCAGCAGGGAGGAAATGTCGCGGGGGCCCTACAATGAGCAGTTCTTC
TRBV28,once,.,TRBJ1-2,CASSLYPAAYGYTF,TGTGCCAGCAGTTTATATCCTGCGGCCTATGGCTACACCTTC
TRBV5-1,.,TRBD2,TRBJ2-7,CASSLSGGLAGSKPYEQYF,TGCGCCAGCAGCTTGAGCGGAGGACTAGCGGGGTCCAAGCCCTACGAGCAGTACTTC
TRBV11-2,.,TRBD1,TRBJ1-1,CASSVPGGGFRTEAFF,TGTGCCAGCAGCGTCCCAGGGGGCGGATTTAGGACTGAAGCTTTCTTT
TRBV30,once,TRBD2,TRBJ2-2,CAWSVLAGISAGELFF,TGTGCCTGGAGTGTGCTAGCGGGTATATCTGCCGGGGAGCTGTTTTTT
TRBV18,.,.,TRBJ2-7,CASSPQTGRQWGEQYF,TGTGCCAGCTCACCGCAAACAGGGCGGCAATGGGGCGAGCAGTACTTC
TRBV7-2,.,.,TRBJ2-7,CASSISGPRIPYEQYF,TGTGCCAGCAGCATCAGTGGGCCAAGGATACCCTACGAGCAGTACTTC
TRBV14,.,.,TRBJ1-1,CASSQDGWAGTNTEAFF,TGTGCCAGCAGCCAAGATGGTTGGGCGGGGACGAACACTGAAGCTTTCTTT
TRBV19,.,TRBD1,TRBJ2-7,CASRVTGGPYEQYF,TGTGCCAGTAGGGTCACAGGGGGCCCCTACGAGCAGTACTTC
TRBV29-1,.,.,TRBJ2-7,CSVVDRGYEQYF,TGCAGCGTTGTCGACCGGGGCTACGAGCAGTACTTC
TRBV19,.,.,TRBJ1-1,CASVVWGRWTEAFF,TGTGCCAGTGTGGTTTGGGGGCGGTGGACTGAAGCTTTCTTT
TRBV30,once,.,TRBJ2-1,CAWSVGGNNEQFF,TGTGCCTGGAGTGTAGGAGGTAATAATGAGCAGTTCTTC
TRBV19,.,TRBD2,TRBJ2-1,CASRSGLAGGRSYNEQFF,TGTGCCAGTAGATCGGGACTAGCGGGAGGCCGATCCTACAATGAGCAGTTCTTC
TRBV15,few,.,TRBJ2-7,CATSASQARYEQYF,TGTGCCACCTCGGCGAGCCAAGCTCGCTACGAGCAGTACTTC
TRBV14,.,.,TRBJ1-1,CASSPVRLEAFF,TGTGCCAGCAGCCCAGTCAGGCTTGAAGCTTTCTTT
TRBV10-3,.,TRBD2,TRBJ2-5,CAMSTSGRGRETQYF,TGTGCCATGTCCACTAGCGGGAGAGGCAGGGAGACCCAGTACTTC
TRBV9,once,.,TRBJ1-1,CASSENVQGGDTEAFF,TGTGCCAGCAGCGAGAACGTACAGGGTGGGGACACTGAAGCTTTCTTT
TRBV28,.,TRBD2,TRBJ2-1,CASSGAGLAGGNEQFF,TGTGCCAGCAGCGGGGCCGGACTAGCGGGAGGGAATGAGCAGTTCTTC
TRBV29-1,once,TRBD1,TRBJ2-7,CSVVRTGSYEQYF,TGCAGCGTTGTTCGGACAGGGAGTTACGAGCAGTACTTC
TRBV9,once,.,TRBJ1-2,CASRPGGGTYGYTF,TGTGCCAGCAGACCAGGCGGGGGGACCTATGGCTACACCTTC
TRBV7-6,.,TRBD1,TRBJ1-3,CASSARGQAIGNTIYF,TGTGCCAGCAGCGCACGAGGACAGGCAATTGGAAACACCATATATTTT
TRBV20-1,.,.,TRBJ1-1,CSARDRPEAFF,TGCAGTGCTAGAGACAGGCCTGAAGCTTTCTTT
TRBV27,.,.,TRBJ2-7,CASKRGADPAYEQYF,TGTGCCAGCAAAAGAGGAGCCGACCCAGCCTACGAGCAGTACTTC
TRBV19,.,.,TRBJ2-3,CATSPPNTDTQYF,TGTGCCACCTCGCCCCCGAACACAGATACGCAGTATTTT
TRBV18,once,TRBD1,TRBJ1-2,CASSPGQGVYGYTF,TGTGCCAGCTCACCTGGACAGGGGGTATATGGCTACACCTTC
TRBV5-1,.,.,TRBJ2-7,CASVPSDGSYEQYF,TGCGCCAGCGTTCCATCGGACGGATCCTACGAGCAGTACTTC
TRBV20-1,.,.,TRBJ2-1,CSASRVDEQFF,TGCAGTGCTTCCCGGGTGGATGAGCAGTTCTTC
TRBV5-4,.,TRBD1,TRBJ1-1,CASSIRQGINTEAFF,TGTGCCAGCAGCATCCGACAGGGGATAAACACTGAAGCTTTCTTT
TRBV28,.,TRBD1,TRBJ1-1,CASRTTGGGDTEAFF,TGTGCCAGCAGGACTACAGGGGGCGGGGACACTGAAGCTTTCTTT
TRBV7-8,.,.,TRBJ1-5,CASSFSQARSNQPQHF,TGTGCCAGCAGCTTTTCCCAGGCACGTAGCAATCAGCCCCAGCATTTT
TRBV9,.,.,TRBJ1-4,CASSVGQLNEKLFF,TGTGCCAGCAGCGTAGGACAGCTTAATGAAAAACTGTTTTTT
TRBV9,.,.,TRBJ2-1,CASSVGWDTNYNEQFF,TGTGCCAGCAGCGTAGGTTGGGACACAAACTACAATGAGCAGTTCTTC
TRBV25-1,.,.,TRBJ2-1,CASSERRGSGNEQFF,TGTGCCAGCAGTGAAAGGCGAGGGTCGGGCAATGAGCAGTTCTTC
TRBV15,.,.,TRBJ2-2,CATSRDTYTGELFF,TGTGCCACCAGTAGGGACACCTACACCGGGGAGCTGTTTTTT
TRBV5-1,.,.,TRBJ2-2,CASSLNSNANTGELFF,TGCGCCAGCAGCTTGAATTCTAACGCGAACACCGGGGAGCTGTTTTTT
TRBV7-2,.,TRBD1,TRBJ2-3,CASSLRSGQGIVTQYF,TGTGCCAGCAGCTTAAGATCGGGACAGGGGATCGTTACGCAGTATTTT
TRBV6-1,.,.,TRBJ2-7,CASRENSYEQYF,TGTGCCAGCAGAGAAAATAGCTACGAGCAGTACTTC